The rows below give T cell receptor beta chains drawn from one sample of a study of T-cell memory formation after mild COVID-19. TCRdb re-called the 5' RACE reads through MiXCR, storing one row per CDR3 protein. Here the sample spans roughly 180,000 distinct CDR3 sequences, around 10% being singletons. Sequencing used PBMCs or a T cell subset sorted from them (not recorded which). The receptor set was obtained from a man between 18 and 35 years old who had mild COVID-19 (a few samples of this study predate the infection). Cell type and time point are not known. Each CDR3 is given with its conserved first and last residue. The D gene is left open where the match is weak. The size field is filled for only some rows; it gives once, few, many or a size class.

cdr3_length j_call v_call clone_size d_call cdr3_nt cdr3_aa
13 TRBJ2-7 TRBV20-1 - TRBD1 TGCAGTGCTTACCTAGGGGGCGGGTACGAGCAGTACTTC CSAYLGGGYEQYF
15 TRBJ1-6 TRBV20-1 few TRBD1 TGCAGTGCTAGGGGGGACAGAACTTATAATTCACCCCTCCACTTT CSARGDRTYNSPLHF
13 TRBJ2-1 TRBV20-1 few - TGCAGTGCTCCTAATAGCAGGGGCCATGAGCAGTTCTTC CSAPNSRGHEQFF
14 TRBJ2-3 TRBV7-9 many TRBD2 TGTGCCAGCAGCACAACTAGCGGCGCGATTACGCAGTATTTT CASSTTSGAITQYF
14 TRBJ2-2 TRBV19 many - TGTGCCAGTAGTGGGGTAGGGGGCACCGGGGAGCTGTTTTTT CASSGVGGTGELFF
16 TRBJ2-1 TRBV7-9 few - TGTGCCAGCAGCCCCCAATCGGGGATCACCTACAATGAGCAGTTCTTC CASSPQSGITYNEQFF
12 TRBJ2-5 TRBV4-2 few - TGTGCCAGCAGCCAAGAGCGACAGACCCAGTACTTC CASSQERQTQYF
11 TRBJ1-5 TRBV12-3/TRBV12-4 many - TGTGCCAGCATGAGCAATCAGCCCCAGCATTTT CASMSNQPQHF
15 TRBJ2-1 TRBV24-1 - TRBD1 TGTGCCACCAGCGAACCCGGACAGGGAACCGGTGAGCAGTTCTTC CATSEPGQGTGEQFF
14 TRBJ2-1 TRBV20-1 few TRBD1 TGCAGTGCTAGAGAGAGGGGGCCCTACAATGAGCAGTTCTTC CSARERGPYNEQFF
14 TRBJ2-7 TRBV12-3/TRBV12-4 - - TGTGCCAGCAGTTTAGAGGGGGGGGACTACGAGCAGTACTTC CASSLEGGDYEQYF
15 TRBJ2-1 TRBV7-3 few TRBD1 TGTGCCAGCAGACCGGACAGGGGATCCTACAATGAGCAGTTCTTC CASRPDRGSYNEQFF
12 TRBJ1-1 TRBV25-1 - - TGTGCCAGCAGTGAAATCAGTACTGAAGCTTTCTTT CASSEISTEAFF
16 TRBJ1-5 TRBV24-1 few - TGTGCCACCAGTGATTTTGGACGGCGAGACAATCAGCCCCAGCATTTT CATSDFGRRDNQPQHF
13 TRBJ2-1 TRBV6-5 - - TGTGCCAGCAGAAGGGACGACTACAATGAGCAGTTCTTC CASRRDDYNEQFF
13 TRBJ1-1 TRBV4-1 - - TGCGCCAGCAGCCGCACCCAGCGCACTGAAGCTTTCTTT CASSRTQRTEAFF
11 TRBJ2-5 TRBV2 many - TGTGCCAGCATGGGGGAGGAGACCCAGTACTTC CASMGEETQYF
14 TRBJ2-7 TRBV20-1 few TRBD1 TGCAGTGCTAGAGATTGGGACAGTTCCTACGAGCAGTACTTC CSARDWDSSYEQYF
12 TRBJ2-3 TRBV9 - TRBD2 TGTGCCAGCAGCGTATCAGGACTAGCGATGTATTTT CASSVSGLAMYF
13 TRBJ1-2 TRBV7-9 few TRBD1 TGTGCCAGCAGCGCACAGGGGGCGAATGGCTACACCTTC CASSAQGANGYTF
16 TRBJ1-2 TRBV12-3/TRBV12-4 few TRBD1 TGTGCCAGCAGTGGTACCGGGACAGGGGGCAACTATGGCTACACCTTC CASSGTGTGGNYGYTF
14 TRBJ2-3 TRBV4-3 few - TGCGCCAGCAGCCGTGCAGGTAGCACAGATACGCAGTATTTT CASSRAGSTDTQYF
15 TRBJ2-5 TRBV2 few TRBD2 TGTGCCAGCAGTGAACCTAGCGGGGGAAGAAAGACCCAGTACTTC CASSEPSGGRKTQYF
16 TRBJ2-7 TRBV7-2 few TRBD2 TGTGCCAGCTCCCCCCAAAGGCGGGGGGGCCTACGCGAGCAGTACTTC CASSPQRRGGLREQYF
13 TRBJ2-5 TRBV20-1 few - TGCAGTGCTAGAGTCTACCCGGCGGAGACCCAGTACTTC CSARVYPAETQYF
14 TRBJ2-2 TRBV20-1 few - TGCAGTGCGACGAGCGGCGGTGCTACCGGGGAGCTGTTTTTT CSATSGGATGELFF
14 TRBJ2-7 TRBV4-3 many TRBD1 TGCGCCAGCAGCCTCGGACAGGGAACCTACGAGCAGTACTTC CASSLGQGTYEQYF
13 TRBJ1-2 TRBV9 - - TGTGCCAGCAGTGTCCCGGGGTCGGAAGGCTACACCTTC CASSVPGSEGYTF
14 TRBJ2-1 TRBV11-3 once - TGTGCCAGCAGCTTAGCTTTCCGGGAGCAAGAGCAGTTCTTC CASSLAFREQEQFF
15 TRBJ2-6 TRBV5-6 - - TGTGCCAGCAGCTTGGGATTTTCTGGGGCCAACGTCCTGACTTTC CASSLGFSGANVLTF
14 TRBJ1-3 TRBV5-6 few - TGTGCCAGCAGCTTGGGCCCACCCGGGAACACCATATATTTT CASSLGPPGNTIYF
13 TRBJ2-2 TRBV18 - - TGTGCCAGCTCACCACCCAACACCTGGGAGCTGTTTTTT CASSPPNTWELFF
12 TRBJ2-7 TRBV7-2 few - TGTGCCAGCAGTATGTCAGGGGACGAGCAGTACTTC CASSMSGDEQYF
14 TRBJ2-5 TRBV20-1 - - TGCAGTGCTAGGGATCAGCCCCTGTATGGGACCCAGTACTTC CSARDQPLYGTQYF
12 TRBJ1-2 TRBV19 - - TGTGCCAGTAGCCCCGGTAACTATGGCTACACCTTC CASSPGNYGYTF
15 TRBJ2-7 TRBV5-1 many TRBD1 TGCGCCAGCAGCAGACTCGGACAGGGGGCCTACGAGCAGTACTTC CASSRLGQGAYEQYF
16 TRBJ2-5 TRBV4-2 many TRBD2 TGTGCCAGCAGCCAAGACGGGACTACCTTCTTAGAGACCCAGTACTTC CASSQDGTTFLETQYF
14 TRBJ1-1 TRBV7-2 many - TGTGCCAGCAGCCCAGAACTGGGAACGATGAGAGCTTTCTTT CASSPELGTMRAFF
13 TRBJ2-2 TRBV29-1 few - TGCAGCGTTGATACAGCGAACACCGGGGAGCTGTTTTTT CSVDTANTGELFF
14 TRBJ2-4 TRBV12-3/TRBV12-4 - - TGTGCCAGCAGTTTAATGGGAACCCAAAACATTCAGTACTTC CASSLMGTQNIQYF
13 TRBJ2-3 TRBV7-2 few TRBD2 TGTGCCAGCACCGCTGGACTAGCGTATACGCAGTATTTT CASTAGLAYTQYF
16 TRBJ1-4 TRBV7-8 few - TGTGCCAGCAGCTCCCCTTTCGGGCCTGGTTCTGAAAAACTGTTTTTT CASSSPFGPGSEKLFF
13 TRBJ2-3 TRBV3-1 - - TGTGCCTGCTGGGATGAAAGCACAGATACGCAGTATTTT CACWDESTDTQYF
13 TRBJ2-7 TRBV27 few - TGTGCCAGCAGTTTCGAACAGATGGGCGAGCAGTACTTC CASSFEQMGEQYF
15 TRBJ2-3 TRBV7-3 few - TGTGCCAGCAGCCCGGACAGTATGACCCCAGATACGCAGTATTTT CASSPDSMTPDTQYF
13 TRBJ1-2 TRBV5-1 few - TGCGCCAGCAGCTTGGACAGGGTCGGTGGCTACACCTTC CASSLDRVGGYTF
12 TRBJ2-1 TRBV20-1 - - TGCAGTGCTCCCGATCAGACGGTTGAGCAGTTCTTC CSAPDQTVEQFF
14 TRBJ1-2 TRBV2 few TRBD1 TGTGCCAGCAGTGAAGAGACAGGGGGCTATGGCTACACCTTC CASSEETGGYGYTF
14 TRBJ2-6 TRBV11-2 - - TGTGCCAGCAGTCACACCTCCCCCCGCAACGTCCTGACTTTC CASSHTSPRNVLTF
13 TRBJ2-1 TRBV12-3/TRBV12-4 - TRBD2 TGTGCCAGCAGTTTACTAGCGGGGGATGAGCAGTTCTTC CASSLLAGDEQFF
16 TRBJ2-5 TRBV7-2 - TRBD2 TGTGCCGGCGCCTCTTCGCTAGCGGCGTACCAAGAGACCCAGTACTTC CAGASSLAAYQETQYF
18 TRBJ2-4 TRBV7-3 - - TGTGCCAGCAGCTTACCCACTAGGGGCGGGACTGCCAAAAACATTCAGTACTTC CASSLPTRGGTAKNIQYF
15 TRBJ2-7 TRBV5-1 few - TGCGCCAGCAGCTTGGACGTGGGACCGAACTACGAGCAGTACTTC CASSLDVGPNYEQYF
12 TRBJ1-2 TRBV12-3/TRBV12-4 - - TGTGCCAGCGGTGGGCCTAACTATGGCTACACCTTC CASGGPNYGYTF
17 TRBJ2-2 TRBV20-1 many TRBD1 TGCAGTGCTAGGGCCGGGACAGGGGGCTGGAACACCGGGGAGCTGTTTTTT CSARAGTGGWNTGELFF